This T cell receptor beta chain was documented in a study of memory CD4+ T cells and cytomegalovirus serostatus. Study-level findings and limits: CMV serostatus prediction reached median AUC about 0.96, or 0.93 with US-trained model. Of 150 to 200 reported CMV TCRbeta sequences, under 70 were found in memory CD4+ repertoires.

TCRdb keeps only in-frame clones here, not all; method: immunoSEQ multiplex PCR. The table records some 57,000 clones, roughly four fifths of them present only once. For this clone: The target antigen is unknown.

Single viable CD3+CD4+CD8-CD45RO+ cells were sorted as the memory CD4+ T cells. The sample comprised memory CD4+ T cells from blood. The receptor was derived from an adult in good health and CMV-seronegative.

CDR3 loop: CAWSRQGETQYF. CDR3 in DNA: TGTGCCTGGAGTAGGCAGGGCGAGACCCAGTACTTC. This chain links TRBV30 with TRBJ2-5; D might be TRBD1 (5 bases). There are 12 residues in the CDR3. V was pared by 2 bases and J by 5 bases, with 9 bases between. Germline V gene sequence: CDR1 GTSNPN, CDR2 SVGIG (reference sequence).